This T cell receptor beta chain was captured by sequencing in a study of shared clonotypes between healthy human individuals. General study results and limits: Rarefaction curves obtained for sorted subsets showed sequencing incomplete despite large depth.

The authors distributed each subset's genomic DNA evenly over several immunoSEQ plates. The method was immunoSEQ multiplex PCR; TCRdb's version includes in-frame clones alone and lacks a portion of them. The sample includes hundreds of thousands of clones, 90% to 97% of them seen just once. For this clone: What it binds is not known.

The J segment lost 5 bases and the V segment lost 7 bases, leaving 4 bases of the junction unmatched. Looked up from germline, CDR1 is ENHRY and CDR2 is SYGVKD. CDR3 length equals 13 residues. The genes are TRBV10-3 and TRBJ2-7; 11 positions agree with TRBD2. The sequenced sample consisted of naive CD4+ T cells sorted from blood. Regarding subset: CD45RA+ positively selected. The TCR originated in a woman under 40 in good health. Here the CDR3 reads CAIMTSGTHEQYF. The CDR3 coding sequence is TGTGCCATCATGACTAGCGGGACCCACGAGCAGTACTTC.